These 20 T cell receptor beta chains were all obtained from the same sample, sequenced in a study of monozygotic twins with inflammatory bowel disease. Using the 5' RACE reads, TCRdb records one entry per CDR3 protein without DNA. The data include 150,000 to 200,000 distinct CDR3 sequences; the top ten clones carry roughly 7%. Sequenced sample: blood. The receptors shown here come from a human donor with ulcerative colitis or Crohn's disease, or a healthy co-twin of an affected twin (not recorded which).

The chain has TRBV27 and TRBJ2-7. This CDR3 is 14 amino acids long. In germline, CDR1 is MNHEY, CDR2 SMNVEV (reference sequence). CDR3 loop: CASSHRRSSYEQYF.

The chain combines TRBV5-1 with TRBJ2-5; TCRdb's D call, TRBD2, is unchecked because there is no DNA. Germline V lookup: CDR1 SGHRS, CDR2 YFSETQ. This CDR3 region has 15 residues. CDR3 sequence: CASSLSGTSGETQYF.

CDR3 residues: CASSLKQGFYEQYF. The chain couples TRBV5-4 to TRBJ2-7. This CDR3 spans 14 amino acids. Germline-derived CDR1 and CDR2 are SGHNT and YYREEE (reference sequence).

The V and J genes are TRBV7-2 and TRBJ1-3; the D call from TCRdb, TRBD1, cannot be confirmed without DNA. Germline CDR1 SGHTA, CDR2 FQGNSA. The CDR3 loop spans 15 amino acids. The CDR3 is CASSRLGGAGNTIYF.

Its frequency marks this clonotype as medium-sized. V is TRBV7-3 and J is TRBJ1-1; TCRdb names TRBD1, which stays unverified in the absence of DNA. Germline V lookup: CDR1 SGHTA, CDR2 FQGTGA. CDR3 length: 14 amino acids. CDR3 protein: CASSLSLGGTEAFF.

The J gene is TRBJ1-5, the V gene TRBV4-2. The CDR3 runs to 18 residues. Germline values: CDR1 LGHNA, CDR2 YNFKEQ. Here the CDR3 reads CASSPLPTDSEGDQPQHF.

This rearrangement joins TRBV5-1 to TRBJ1-4; TCRdb outputs TRBD1, but without DNA this stays unchecked. The CDR3 is 17 amino acids. From germline, CDR1 is SGHRS and CDR2 YFSETQ. The CDR3 loop reads CASSRGTGTGSNEKLFF.

J is TRBJ1-5 and V is TRBV9; the D gene TCRdb calls, TRBD1, cannot be checked with no DNA. This CDR3 contains 16 residues. CDR1 and CDR2 (germline): SGDLS, YYNGEE. The CDR3 sequence: CASSVGSGGYNQPQHF.

This sequence joins TRBV18 and TRBJ2-7; the D gene TCRdb calls, TRBD1, cannot be checked with no DNA. The CDR3 covers 14 residues. Germline CDR1 reads KGHSH; CDR2 reads LQKENI. The CDR3 spells CASSPGQGTYEQYF.

The chain recombines TRBV12-3 or TRBV12-4 with TRBJ2-3. The CDR3 is made up of 11 amino acids. The CDR3 region is CASRRLDTQYF.

The chain couples TRBV6-6 to TRBJ1-5; there is no DNA to check the TCRdb D call of TRBD1. The germline V gene has CDR1 MNHNY and CDR2 SVGAGI (reference sequence). The CDR3 extends over 12 amino acids. The CDR3 loop reads CASSYPGEPQHF.

The V gene is TRBV5-1, the J gene TRBJ2-2; TCRdb's D call, TRBD1, is unchecked because there is no DNA. The CDR3 contains 15 residues. Germline assignment: CDR1 SGHRS and CDR2 YFSETQ. The CDR3 loop is CASSLGHSNTGELFF.

The chain couples TRBV6-2 or TRBV6-3 to TRBJ2-2; TCRdb designates TRBD1, a call that cannot be tested without DNA. The CDR3 is made up of 14 amino acids. In germline, CDR1 is MNHEY, CDR2 SVGEGT. The CDR3 spells CASSYAGVTGELFF.

The V call is TRBV7-8, the J call TRBJ2-1; TCRdb designates TRBD1, a call that cannot be tested without DNA. Germline CDR1 and CDR2: SGHVS and FQNEAQ. The CDR3 extends over 13 amino acids. CDR3 in amino acids: CASSGRVLVEQFF.

This chain joins TRBV5-1 and TRBJ2-7; the TCRdb call, TRBD1, lacks DNA for checking. The CDR3 contains 13 residues. In germline, CDR1 is SGHRS, CDR2 YFSETQ. This CDR3 is CASSRTQGREQYF.

This chain connects TRBV6-1 to TRBJ2-1; TCRdb designates TRBD2, a call that cannot be tested without DNA. The CDR3 spans 17 residues. Germline CDR1 is MNHNS and CDR2 is SASEGT. This CDR3 is CASSPNRLAGIVGEQFF.

The V and J genes are TRBV29-1 and TRBJ1-6; without DNA, the TCRdb call of TRBD1 cannot be checked. This CDR3 has 15 amino acids. Germline loops: CDR1 SQVTM, CDR2 ANQGSEA. CDR3 residues: CSVTIPGEYNSPLHF.

The V and J genes are TRBV10-3 and TRBJ1-2; there is no DNA to check the TCRdb D call of TRBD1. CDR1 and CDR2 (germline): ENHRY, SYGVKD. The CDR3 has 13 residues. The CDR3 sequence: CAIRQGANDGYTF.

The chain couples TRBV7-2 to TRBJ2-2; TCRdb proposes TRBD2, but this gene call is untestable without DNA. The CDR3 extends over 15 amino acids. Germline V CDR1 and CDR2: SGHTA, FQGNSA. CDR3 region: CASSPTSGNTGELFF.

The chain is built from TRBV2 and TRBJ2-2. Germline values: CDR1 SNHLY, CDR2 FYNNEI. The CDR3 runs to 15 residues. CDR3: CASTLPIRGRGELFF.